This entry lists 18 T cell receptor beta chains sequenced from one sample in a study of response to subunit inactivated influenza vaccine. MiXCR, applied by TCRdb to the RT-PCR reads, yields one record per CDR3 protein. Seen here are fewer than 800,000 distinct CDR3 sequences, about a sixth observed once, and the top ten hold roughly 12%. Specimen: PBMCs from blood, collected roughly 12 days after vaccination. The receptors were gathered from a man aged 50 to 59 who received an inactivated influenza vaccine.

The V gene is TRBV5-1, the J gene TRBJ2-5; D gene unclear. V lost 7 bases and J lost 2, with 9 bases in between. Germline-derived CDR1 and CDR2 are SGHRS and YFSETQ. CDR3 length: 12 residues. Here the CDR3 DNA reads TGCGCCAGCGGATCACCACAAGAGACCCAGTACTTC. As protein: CASGSPQETQYF. Full variable domain (remainder filled in from reference TRBV5-1 and TRBJ2-5): KAGVTQTPRYLIKTRGQQVTLSCSPISGHRSVSWYQQTPGQGLQFLFEYFSETQRNKGNFPGRFSGRQFSNSRSEMNVSTLELGDSALYLCASGSPQETQYFGPGTRLLVL.

This clonotype was recorded many times. V is TRBV4-3 and J is TRBJ2-3; D not certain. The CDR3 contains 15 residues. The germline CDR1 and CDR2 sequences are LGHNA and YSLEER. Trimming took 0 bases from V and 6 from J, leaving 13 bases between them. The CDR3 DNA sequence: TGCGCCAGCAGCCAAGAAGCATATGCCGCGGATACGCAGTATTTT. This gives the protein CASSQEAYAADTQYF.

This clonotype was observed a handful of times. V is TRBV12-3 or TRBV12-4 and J is TRBJ2-3; 8 bases fit TRBD2. Losses at the gene ends were 6 bases for V and 0 bases for J; bases not matched to a gene: 8. The CDR3 consists of 16 residues. The CDR3 sequence: CASSPTSGTSTDTQYF. The DNA for the CDR3 is TGTGCCAGCAGCCCAACTAGCGGAACTAGCACAGATACGCAGTATTTT.

There are a few counts of this clonotype. The chain recombines TRBV28 with TRBJ1-5; the match to TRBD1 covers 7 bases. CDR1 MDHEN and CDR2 SYDVKM come from the germline V gene. The CDR3 is made up of 14 amino acids. The ends lost 6 bases at V and 5 bases at J; junction bases unmatched: 7. CDR3 loop: CASRTGTEDQPQHF. The CDR3 DNA reads TGTGCCAGCAGAACTGGGACAGAGGATCAGCCCCAGCATTTT. Drawing the rest from reference TRBV28 and TRBJ1-5, the complete variable domain is DVKVTQSSRYLVKRTGEKVFLECVQDMDHENMFWYRQDPGLGLRLIYFSYDVKMKEKGDIPEGYSVSREKKERFSLILESASTNQTSMYLCASRTGTEDQPQHFGDGTRLSIL.

In this sample, this clonotype turned up a few times. The chain links TRBV7-2 to TRBJ2-1; TRBD2 agrees at 9 bases. The CDR3 is made up of 16 amino acids. Unmatched junction bases numbered 10, after V lost 3 bases and J lost 7 bases. CDR1 is SGHTA and CDR2 is FQGNSA in the germline V gene. The CDR3 DNA reads TGTGCCAGCAGCTTCGGGCGCGGGAGGGCCAAAAATGAGCAGTTCTTC. Protein sequence: CASSFGRGRAKNEQFF.

The rearrangement joins TRBV11-2 to TRBJ1-4; D may be TRBD1 (6 bases). Germline CDR1 is SGHAT and CDR2 is FQNNGV. The length of the CDR3 is 18 residues. Trimming shortened V by 5 bases and J by 4 bases, and 23 bases separated the two germline ends. The CDR3 reads CASSRSTGSKSGNEKLFF. The CDR3 DNA sequence: TGTGCCAGCAGCCGATCGACAGGTTCCAAGTCGGGTAATGAAAAACTGTTTTTT.

The chain links TRBV9 to TRBJ2-1; D ambiguous. CDR3 length equals 13 residues. V was shortened by 3 bases and J by 3 bases, with 7 bases between the two germline ends. Germline V gene sequence: CDR1 SGDLS, CDR2 YYNGEE. CDR3 residues: CASSAQNYNEQFF. For the CDR3, the DNA is TGTGCCAGCAGCGCCCAGAACTACAATGAGCAGTTCTTC.

This clonotype has a handful of counts. V gene TRBV29-1 combines with J gene TRBJ2-4, with 10 positions matching TRBD1. Looked up from germline, CDR1 is SQVTM and CDR2 is ANQGSEA. The CDR3 is 14 residues long. V shed 6 bases and J 6 bases; nucleotides not matched to a gene: 8. The CDR3 is CSVKTGTGVNIQYF. In DNA form, the CDR3 reads TGCAGCGTAAAAACCGGGACAGGGGTAAACATTCAGTACTTC. Full variable domain (missing parts from reference TRBV29-1 and TRBJ2-4): SAVISQKPSRDICQRGTSLTIQCQVDSQVTMMFWYRQQPGQSLTLIATANQGSEATYESGFVIDKFPISRPNLTFSTLTVSNMSPEDSSIYLCSVKTGTGVNIQYFGAGTRLSVL.

In its sample, this clonotype was seen a few times. This rearrangement joins TRBV6-1 to TRBJ1-5, with D hard to call. The V and J ends lost 5 bases and 7 bases respectively, with 18 bases between them. The CDR3 is 15 residues long. CDR1 and CDR2 (germline): MNHNS, SASEGT. CDR3 sequence: CASSPKLRTGQPQHF. CDR3 nucleotides: TGTGCCAGCAGTCCTAAACTCCGAACGGGGCAGCCCCAGCATTTT.

In nucleotides, the CDR3 is TGTGCCAGTAGTATAGATCAGCGGGCAGATACGCAGTATTTT. Translated: CASSIDQRADTQYF. The chain is built from TRBV19 and TRBJ2-3; D possibly corresponds to TRBD2 (6 bases). The germline V and J ends were trimmed by 0 bases and 4 bases, with 8 bases remaining between them. CDR3 length: 14 amino acids. CDR1 LNHDA and CDR2 SQIVND come from the germline V gene (reference sequence).

This chain uses TRBV7-2 with TRBJ2-2, with D tentatively TRBD1 or TRBD2 (5 bases each). Germline-derived CDR1 and CDR2 are SGHTA and FQGNSA. Deletions cut 6 bases from V and 4 bases from J, with 12 bases between. The length of the CDR3 is 14 residues. CDR3 in amino acids: CASRRDGATGELFF. Written as DNA, the CDR3 is TGTGCCAGCAGACGGGACGGTGCCACCGGGGAGCTGTTTTTT. The variable domain in full, completed from reference TRBV7-2 and TRBJ2-2, reads GAGVSQSPSNKVTEKGKDVELRCDPISGHTALYWYRQSLGQGLEFLIYFQGNSAPDKSGLPSDRFSAERTGGSVSTLTIQRTQQEDSAVYLCASRRDGATGELFFGEGSRLTVL.

The chain couples TRBV9 to TRBJ1-2, with TRBD1 as a possible D gene (5 bases). This CDR3 comprises 15 residues. Germline V gene sequence: CDR1 SGDLS, CDR2 YYNGEE. The V and J ends lost 0 bases and 4 bases respectively, with 13 bases between them. The CDR3 bases are TGTGCCAGCAGCGTAGTCGGGACCACCCCCTATGGCTACACCTTC. Protein: CASSVVGTTPYGYTF.

This clonotype has just a few counts. The rearrangement joins TRBV6-2 or TRBV6-3 to TRBJ2-2; 11 bases line up with TRBD1. In germline, CDR1 is MNHEY, CDR2 SVGEGT. Trimming took 6 bases from V and 0 from J; bases not matched to a gene: 3. The CDR3 extends over 16 amino acids. The DNA for the CDR3 is TGTGCCAGCAGAAGGACAGGGGGCGCGAACACCGGGGAGCTGTTTTTT. This codes for CASRRTGGANTGELFF.

This chain links TRBV10-3 with TRBJ2-1; the D gene could be TRBD1 or TRBD2 (5 bases each). Between the trimmed V and J ends, which lost 9 bases and 1 base, there was a span of 13 bases. Germline CDR1 and CDR2: ENHRY and SYGVKD. The length of the CDR3 is 14 residues. CDR3 sequence: CAINGDPSYNEQFF. The DNA for the CDR3 is TGTGCCATAAATGGGGACCCGTCCTACAATGAGCAGTTCTTC.

The CDR3: CASSLRGQDMKNTEAFF. The CDR3 DNA sequence: TGTGCCAGCAGCTTACGGGGGCAGGACATGAAGAACACTGAAGCTTTCTTT. V and J are TRBV11-2 and TRBJ1-1; a weak D match, TRBD1 (6 bases). V lost 2 bases and J lost 1, with 17 bases in between. The CDR3 covers 17 residues. Germline CDR1 SGHAT, CDR2 FQNNGV.

Written as DNA, the CDR3 is TGTGCCATCAGAGCGGGAGTAGACAATGAGCAGTTCTTC. Its protein is CAIRAGVDNEQFF. The rearrangement links TRBV10-3 to TRBJ2-1; 8 bases are a match to TRBD2. Germline lookup yields CDR1 ENHRY and CDR2 SYGVKD. With V trimmed by 6 bases and J by 5 bases, 3 bases remained unmatched. This CDR3 spans 13 amino acids.

This clonotype has just a few counts. The J gene is TRBJ2-1, the V gene TRBV9; possible D gene TRBD2, 6 bases. The germline CDR1 and CDR2 sequences are SGDLS and YYNGEE. V dropped 7 bases and J dropped 1 base, with 18 bases sitting between them. The CDR3 has 16 residues. The chain's CDR3 is CASSPGGARSYNEQFF. DNA of the CDR3: TGTGCCAGCTCCCCTGGCGGGGCTAGGTCCTACAATGAGCAGTTCTTC.

The chain is built from TRBV11-2 and TRBJ2-3; D is possibly TRBD1 (6 bases). CDR3 size: 14 residues. Germline V gene lookup returns CDR1 SGHAT and CDR2 FQNNGV. V lost 3 bases and J lost 5, with 12 bases in between. In nucleotides, the CDR3 is TGTGCCAGCAGCTTTAGACAGGCGCTAGATACGCAGTATTTT. Translated: CASSFRQALDTQYF.